The 32 T cell receptor beta chains below all came from one sample that was sequenced in a study of T cells after yellow fever vaccination. TCRdb itself ran the 5' RACE reads through MiXCR, one entry per CDR3 protein. The sample includes 200,000 to 300,000 distinct CDR3 sequences, 5.5% to 8.5% of them seen just once. Sequenced material: CD4+ T cells sorted from PBMCs, taken on the day of the yellow fever booster vaccination. Receptor source: a man aged 30-40 years who received the YFV17D yellow fever vaccine.

V gene TRBV5-1 combines with J gene TRBJ1-2; possible D gene TRBD1, 5 bases. The CDR3 sequence is 13 residues long. Per germline, CDR1 SGHRS and CDR2 YFSETQ. V was clipped by 4 bases and J by 2 bases, with 9 bases between them. The CDR3 loop reads CASSPDNNYGYTF. Here the CDR3 DNA reads TGCGCCAGCAGCCCGGACAACAACTATGGCTACACCTTC.

Ten or more counts support this clonotype. V is TRBV6-5 and J is TRBJ1-5, with a tentative D call TRBD1 (5 bases). The CDR3 spans 14 residues. The V gene lost 2 bases and the J gene lost 7 bases, with 12 bases spanning the gap. Germline CDR1 is MNHEY and CDR2 is SVGAGI. This CDR3 is CASSYRGGSQPQHF. CDR3 sequence (DNA): TGTGCCAGCAGTTACCGGGGGGGGAGCCAGCCCCAGCATTTT.

This clonotype was seen a single time. This sequence joins TRBV28 and TRBJ2-1, with TRBD2 matching 7 bases. The CDR3 spans 21 residues. Per the germline V gene, CDR1 is MDHEN and CDR2 is SYDVKM. Trimming cost V 4 bases and J 3 bases; bases outside gene matches: 24. The CDR3 region has the DNA TGTGCCAGCAGTTCGGAGAAACTCGGTAGCGGGTGGTTTGGTCGCTACAATGAGCAGTTCTTC. As protein: CASSSEKLGSGWFGRYNEQFF.

A few counts support this clonotype. The genes are TRBV4-3 and TRBJ2-5; 10 bases map to TRBD2. The CDR3 contains 17 residues. Germline V lookup: CDR1 LGHNA, CDR2 YSLEER. The V gene end was trimmed by 0 bases and the J gene end by 1 base; junction bases not matched to a gene: 5. The CDR3 DNA is TGCGCCAGCAGCCAAGATTGGGCTAGCGGGGGCCAAGAGACCCAGTACTTC. Residues: CASSQDWASGGQETQYF.

About this clonotype: A read error may explain this, as a much larger clone is one base away. The V gene is TRBV7-3, the J gene TRBJ2-2; D might be TRBD1 (6 bases). The CDR3 has 17 residues. Germline V gives CDR1 SGHTA, CDR2 FQGTGA. V was cut by 5 bases and J by 4 bases, with 20 bases left in between. The CDR3 region has the DNA TGTGCCAGCAGCCTATTTGGACAGTTGGGCTTCACCGGGGAGCTGTTTTTT. It specifies CASSLFGQLGFTGELFF.

In its sample, this clonotype was seen a few times. J is TRBJ1-5 and V is TRBV5-5; the D is unclear. Germline lookup yields CDR1 SGHKS and CDR2 YYEKEE (reference sequence). Trimming shortened V by 4 bases and J by 7 bases, and 18 bases separated the two germline ends. This CDR3 is 15 amino acids long. As DNA, the CDR3 is TGTGCCAGCAGCCGCATCGGTGGAGAAAGACAGCCCCAGCATTTT. It specifies CASSRIGGERQPQHF.

This clonotype has ten or more counts. The rearrangement links TRBV12-3 or TRBV12-4 to TRBJ2-3; maybe TRBD2 (6 bases). The V end lost 7 bases, the J end lost 4 bases, and 15 bases lay between the germline ends. This CDR3 is 14 amino acids long. CDR3 amino acids: CASTATSSADTQYF. CDR3 bases: TGTGCCAGCACCGCAACTAGCAGTGCAGATACGCAGTATTTT.

This clonotype appeared a few times. The chain uses TRBV24-1 and TRBJ1-2; no clear D gene. CDR1 is KGHDR, CDR2 SFDVKD, per germline. V dropped 3 bases and J dropped 7 bases, with 17 bases sitting between them. The CDR3 is 15 amino acids. In DNA form, the CDR3 reads TGTGCCACCAGTGATCCCAAAGTCCCCAGAGGTGGCTACACCTTC. Amino acid sequence: CATSDPKVPRGGYTF.

Written as DNA, the CDR3 is TGCGCCAGCAGCTTTAGGCTCGAAATTTACAATGAGCAGTTCTTC. Translation: CASSFRLEIYNEQFF. The rearrangement links TRBV5-1 to TRBJ2-1; no clear D gene. The V gene lost 2 bases and the J gene lost 4 bases, with 13 bases spanning the gap. The length of the CDR3 is 15 residues. CDR1 is SGHRS, CDR2 YFSETQ, per germline.

The chain couples TRBV20-1 to TRBJ2-1, with D tentatively TRBD1 or TRBD2 (5 bases each). V was cut by 3 bases and J by 7 bases, with 13 bases left in between. Germline lookup yields CDR1 DFQATT and CDR2 SNEGSKA (reference sequence). CDR3 length equals 13 residues. The CDR3 sequence is CSASGTQTNEQFF. The CDR3 DNA is TGCAGTGCTAGTGGGACCCAGACGAATGAGCAGTTCTTC.

This clonotype was detected only a few times. The rearrangement uses TRBV20-1 and TRBJ1-6; D remains unclear. Germline V gene data show CDR1 as DFQATT and CDR2 as SNEGSKA (reference sequence). CDR3 length: 15 amino acids. V shed 7 bases and J shed 0 bases, with 13 bases lying between them. The CDR3 is CSVLFESSYNSPLHF. The CDR3 nucleotides read TGCAGTGTTTTATTTGAGAGCTCCTATAATTCACCCCTCCACTTT.

The chain employs TRBV9 and TRBJ2-2; 9 bases match TRBD2. The J segment lost 2 bases and the V segment lost 7 bases, leaving 3 bases of the junction unmatched. Germline values: CDR1 SGDLS, CDR2 YYNGEE. The CDR3 runs to 14 residues. Here the CDR3 DNA reads TGTGCCAGCCAGACTAGCGGTAACACCGGGGAGCTGTTTTTT. Amino acids: CASQTSGNTGELFF.

This chain uses TRBV25-1 with TRBJ2-2, with no clear D. The V gene's germline CDR1 is MGHDK and CDR2 SYGVNS. The CDR3 has 16 residues. Trimming left V 2 bases short and J 2 bases short, with 12 bases between. In nucleotides, the CDR3 is TGTGCCAGCAGTGAAGGTCGCGTGCTCAACACCGGGGAGCTGTTTTTT. This sequence encodes CASSEGRVLNTGELFF.

At least ten counts were recorded for this clonotype. The chain combines TRBV11-1 with TRBJ2-1, with a possible D match to TRBD2 (6 bases). Germline CDR1 is SGHAT and CDR2 is FQDESV (reference sequence). The CDR3 extends over 19 amino acids. The ends were cut back, 1 base at V and 0 bases at J, with 19 bases in the middle. For the CDR3, the DNA is TGTGCCAGCAGCTTAGTGCGGCTAGCGAGTTTCTTCTCCTACAATGAGCAGTTCTTC. It is translated as CASSLVRLASFFSYNEQFF. Supplemented by reference TRBV11-1 and TRBJ2-1, the full variable domain reads EAEVAQSPRYKITEKSQAVAFWCDPISGHATLYWYRQILGQGPELLVQFQDESVVDDSQLPKDRFSAERLKGVDSTLKIQPAELGDSAMYLCASSLVRLASFFSYNEQFFGPGTRLTVL.

This clonotype turned up a few times. The V and J genes are TRBV29-1 and TRBJ1-1; D is perhaps TRBD1 (5 bases). V lost 3 bases to trimming and J lost 1 base, with 9 bases between them. Germline CDR1 reads SQVTM; CDR2 reads ANQGSEA. The CDR3 has 13 residues. CDR3 bases: TGCAGCGTTGAGAGGCAGGGGAACACTGAAGCTTTCTTT. Translating it yields CSVERQGNTEAFF. The variable domain in full, with the rest retrieved from reference TRBV29-1 and TRBJ1-1, is SAVISQKPSRDICQRGTSLTIQCQVDSQVTMMFWYRQQPGQSLTLIATANQGSEATYESGFVIDKFPISRPNLTFSTLTVSNMSPEDSSIYLCSVERQGNTEAFFGQGTRLTVV.

The chain has TRBV5-1 and TRBJ2-7, with 8 bases identical to TRBD1. With 2 bases clipped from V and 3 bases from J, the junction kept 13 bases outside the gene matches. Germline V gene lookup returns CDR1 SGHRS and CDR2 YFSETQ. The CDR3 spans 17 residues. CDR3 DNA: TGCGCCAGCAGCTTAGGTACCAGGGGGCGGACACTCTACGAGCAGTACTTC. Protein product: CASSLGTRGRTLYEQYF. The variable domain in full, with the rest retrieved from reference TRBV5-1 and TRBJ2-7, is KAGVTQTPRYLIKTRGQQVTLSCSPISGHRSVSWYQQTPGQGLQFLFEYFSETQRNKGNFPGRFSGRQFSNSRSEMNVSTLELGDSALYLCASSLGTRGRTLYEQYFGPGTRLTVT.

This clonotype was counted at least ten times. The chain is built from TRBV7-2 and TRBJ2-7; 11 positions agree with TRBD2. Germline V gives CDR1 SGHTA, CDR2 FQGNSA. The trim removed 5 bases at V and 2 bases at J, leaving 5 bases unmatched. CDR3 size: 15 residues. The CDR3 region is CASSPLTSGAYEQYF. CDR3 sequence (DNA): TGTGCCAGCAGCCCTCTGACTAGCGGGGCCTACGAGCAGTACTTC.

A few counts support this clonotype. One base away lies a much larger clone, so this may be a sequencing read error. The rearrangement joins TRBV21-1 to TRBJ2-5; the table's D call, TRBD2, was not checked against the DNA. TRBV21-1 is shown as a pseudogene. This CDR3 comprises 11 residues. Here the CDR3 reads CASSCGETQYF. CDR3 coding DNA: TGTGCCAGCAGCTGCGGGGAGACCCAGTACTTC.

This clonotype was counted ten times or more. This chain connects TRBV29-1 to TRBJ1-1; 8 bases align to TRBD1. This CDR3 is built from 14 residues. J was trimmed by 1 base and V by 6 bases; bases with no gene match: 7. Germline assignment: CDR1 SQVTM and CDR2 ANQGSEA. The CDR3 DNA reads as TGCAGCGTGCTTCAGGGGGCGGCGAACACTGAAGCTTTCTTT. Protein: CSVLQGAANTEAFF.

This clonotype was seen many times. The V and J genes are TRBV5-1 and TRBJ2-7; 7 bases match TRBD1. Unmatched junction bases numbered 15, after V lost 4 bases and J lost 8 bases. Looked up from germline, CDR1 is SGHRS and CDR2 is YFSETQ. The CDR3 consists of 15 residues. The CDR3 loop reads CASSVGQEYNAKQYF. CDR3 coding DNA: TGCGCCAGCAGCGTCGGACAGGAGTATAATGCGAAGCAGTACTTC.

This clonotype occurred a few times. V usage is TRBV7-9 and J usage is TRBJ1-1, with D unresolved. V was cut by 0 bases and J by 6 bases, with 11 bases left in between. CDR1 is SEHNR and CDR2 is FQNEAQ in the germline V gene (reference sequence). CDR3 size: 14 residues. CDR3 protein: CASSLALVGAEAFF. The DNA for the CDR3 is TGTGCCAGCAGCTTAGCGTTAGTTGGGGCTGAAGCTTTCTTT. The variable domain in full, with the rest retrieved from reference TRBV7-9 and TRBJ1-1, is DTGVSQNPRHKITKRGQNVTFRCDPISEHNRLYWYRQTLGQGPEFLTYFQNEAQLEKSRLLSDRFSAERPKGSFSTLEIQRTEQGDSAMYLCASSLALVGAEAFFGQGTRLTVV.

V usage is TRBV5-4 and J usage is TRBJ2-2; D ambiguous. V gave up 3 bases and J gave up 0 bases, with 9 bases separating them. Germline values: CDR1 SGHNT, CDR2 YYREEE (reference sequence). The CDR3 is 15 residues long. The CDR3 region is CASSSAPSNTGELFF. CDR3 coding DNA: TGTGCCAGCAGCTCCGCCCCGTCGAACACCGGGGAGCTGTTTTTT.

This clonotype was detected ten times or more. The V gene is TRBV20-1, the J gene TRBJ1-2; 7 positions match TRBD1. V lost 5 bases, J lost 2 bases, and 5 bases stayed unmatched. The germline V gene has CDR1 DFQATT and CDR2 SNEGSKA (reference sequence). There are 13 residues in the CDR3. CDR3 protein: CSAFQQGNYGYTF. CDR3 coding DNA: TGCAGTGCTTTCCAACAGGGGAACTATGGCTACACCTTC.

This clonotype has just a few counts. The chain recombines TRBV7-9 with TRBJ2-5; tentatively, D is TRBD1 or TRBD2 (5 bases each). The CDR3 length is 15 residues. The ends were cut back, 5 bases at V and 5 bases at J, with 18 bases in the middle. The germline V gene has CDR1 SEHNR and CDR2 FQNEAQ (reference sequence). The CDR3 protein is CASSLGTFQEETQYF. CDR3 sequence (DNA): TGTGCCAGCAGCCTAGGGACCTTCCAGGAGGAGACCCAGTACTTC. The whole variable domain, remainder taken from reference TRBV7-9 and TRBJ2-5, is DTGVSQNPRHKITKRGQNVTFRCDPISEHNRLYWYRQTLGQGPEFLTYFQNEAQLEKSRLLSDRFSAERPKGSFSTLEIQRTEQGDSAMYLCASSLGTFQEETQYFGPGTRLLVL.

This clonotype appeared a few times. The chain has TRBV6-2 or TRBV6-3 and TRBJ1-2, with 9 bases identical to TRBD1. This CDR3 region has 16 residues. In germline, CDR1 is MNHEY, CDR2 SVGEGT. J was trimmed by 2 bases and V by 0 bases; bases with no gene match: 4. The CDR3 nucleotides are TGTGCCAGCAGTTACTCGGGGACAGGGCGAAACTATGGCTACACCTTC. This gives the protein CASSYSGTGRNYGYTF.

This clonotype was seen many times. The chain employs TRBV7-2 and TRBJ2-7, with TRBD1 identical over 8 bases. The CDR3 has 14 residues. V shed 5 bases, J shed 4 bases, and the junction held 7 bases outside the gene matches. The germline CDR1 and CDR2 sequences are SGHTA and FQGNSA. Here the CDR3 DNA reads TGTGCCAGCAGCGCACGGGACAGGATATACGAGCAGTACTTC. Amino acids: CASSARDRIYEQYF.

This clonotype was observed many times. The chain uses TRBV7-2 and TRBJ2-3; 11 bases agree with TRBD2. The germline gives CDR1 SGHTA, CDR2 FQGNSA. The length of the CDR3 is 15 residues. J lost 5 bases, V lost 5 bases, and 6 bases had no gene match. DNA for the CDR3: TGTGCCAGCAGCCGTACTAGCGGGAGTGGAGATACGCAGTATTTT. Amino acids: CASSRTSGSGDTQYF.

This clonotype was counted at least ten times. This rearrangement joins TRBV20-1 to TRBJ2-7; TRBD2 matches 7 bases. V lost 4 bases and J lost 7; bases outside the gene matches: 16. Germline CDR1 is DFQATT and CDR2 is SNEGSKA (reference sequence). The CDR3 spans 15 residues. The CDR3 is CSATRGAGEAQEQYF. CDR3 sequence (DNA): TGCAGTGCTACCCGCGGTGCGGGGGAAGCCCAAGAGCAGTACTTC.

The rearrangement links TRBV4-3 to TRBJ2-3, with unresolved D. V was pared by 1 base and J by 5 bases, with 10 bases between. CDR3 length: 14 residues. The germline gives CDR1 LGHNA, CDR2 YSLEER. The CDR3 DNA reads as TGCGCCAGCAGCCAAGCCGCCGTGCGAGATACGCAGTATTTT. Translated: CASSQAAVRDTQYF.

The rearrangement joins TRBV5-4 to TRBJ2-4; 10 nucleotides agree with TRBD2. The CDR3 is made up of 17 amino acids. The germline V gene encodes CDR1 SGHNT and CDR2 YYREEE (reference sequence). V lost 1 base and J lost 9; bases outside the gene matches: 13. CDR3 in amino acids: CASSLSATGSGGRIQYF. The CDR3 bases are TGTGCCAGCAGCTTGTCGGCTACGGGTAGCGGGGGGCGCATTCAGTACTTC. Filled out from reference TRBV5-4 and TRBJ2-4, the complete variable domain reads ETGVTQSPTHLIKTRGQQVTLRCSSQSGHNTVSWYQQALGQGPQFIFQYYREEENGRGNFPPRFSGLQFPNYSSELNVNALELDDSALYLCASSLSATGSGGRIQYFGAGTRLSVL.

The CDR3 is CASSLGTGASSYNEQFF. The CDR3 nucleotides are TGTGCCAGCAGCTTAGGGACAGGGGCTAGCTCCTACAATGAGCAGTTCTTC. The rearrangement joins TRBV11-3 to TRBJ2-1; the match to TRBD1 covers 9 bases. The trim removed 1 base at V and 0 bases at J, leaving 4 bases unmatched. This CDR3 comprises 17 residues. From germline, CDR1 is SGHNT and CDR2 YENEEA.

CDR3 in DNA: TGTGCCACCAGTGATTGGTCTTCAGGCAATGAGCAGTTCTTC. It yields the protein CATSDWSSGNEQFF. This chain links TRBV24-1 with TRBJ2-1; no definite D call. The CDR3 has 14 amino acids. V lost 2 bases, J lost 6 bases, and 10 bases lay in between. The V gene's germline CDR1 is KGHDR and CDR2 SFDVKD.